This entry lists 19 T cell receptor beta chains sequenced from one sample in a study of T-cell memory formation after mild COVID-19. TCRdb processed the 5' RACE reads anew with MiXCR; each CDR3 protein has one entry. In the table there are fewer than 650,000 distinct CDR3 sequences, approximately 15% of which are singletons. The sample was PBMCs or a T cell subset sorted from them (not recorded which). The receptors stem from an adult woman who had mild COVID-19 (a few samples of this study predate the infection). Cell type and time point are not known.

The table lists this clonotype with a few counts. The rearrangement uses TRBV11-3 and TRBJ1-1, with D possibly being TRBD1 (5 bases). CDR1 is SGHNT, CDR2 YENEEA, per germline. The CDR3 contains 16 residues. V was trimmed by 2 bases and J by 1 base, leaving 14 bases between them. Written as DNA, the CDR3 is TGTGCCAGCAGCTTATGGGGGGTAGCGACGAACACTGAAGCTTTCTTT. Its protein product is CASSLWGVATNTEAFF.

J is TRBJ2-3 and V is TRBV12-3 or TRBV12-4; no reliable D call. The CDR3 runs 13 residues. With 8 bases removed from V and 3 bases from J, the gap between germline ends came to 12 bases. CDR3 residues: CASAVTRTDTQYF. CDR3 sequence (DNA): TGTGCCAGCGCCGTCACCAGGACAGATACGCAGTATTTT.

Ten or more counts support this clonotype. The chain uses TRBV7-3 and TRBJ2-1, with TRBD1 matching 8 bases. Germline V gene lookup returns CDR1 SGHTA and CDR2 FQGTGA. CDR3 size: 14 residues. V dropped 4 bases and J dropped 5; count of bases not matched to a gene: 4. The CDR3 DNA sequence: TGTGCCAGCAGCTCAGGGGGCCGTGACAATGAGCAGTTCTTC. It is translated as CASSSGGRDNEQFF.

The chain uses TRBV27 and TRBJ2-1; 14 bases match TRBD2. This CDR3 is 15 amino acids long. Unmatched junction bases numbered 6, after V lost 5 bases and J lost 9 bases. Germline V lookup: CDR1 MNHEY, CDR2 SMNVEV (reference sequence). The CDR3 DNA is TGTGCCAGCAGTCCGGGACTAGCGGGAGCAACTGAGCAGTTCTTC. Translating it yields CASSPGLAGATEQFF.

V usage is TRBV27 and J usage is TRBJ1-5; TRBD1 is a possible D gene (6 bases). Germline lookup yields CDR1 MNHEY and CDR2 SMNVEV (reference sequence). The length of the CDR3 is 14 residues. With 1 base removed from V and 7 bases from J, the gap between germline ends came to 11 bases. The CDR3 here is CASSLLVRGQPQHF. The CDR3 DNA reads TGTGCCAGCAGTTTATTGGTCAGGGGACAGCCCCAGCATTTT.

This clonotype was observed many times. The chain is built from TRBV5-1 and TRBJ1-1; the match to TRBD1 covers 8 bases. This CDR3 comprises 17 residues. In germline, CDR1 is SGHRS, CDR2 YFSETQ. V trimming: 0 bases; J trimming: 3 bases; junction bases outside the gene matches: 10. CDR3 nucleotide sequence: TGCGCCAGCAGCTTGGGTTTGGGGACAGGCGTCCACACTGAAGCTTTCTTT. It encodes CASSLGLGTGVHTEAFF. Looking up the rest from reference TRBV5-1 and TRBJ1-1 gives the full variable domain: KAGVTQTPRYLIKTRGQQVTLSCSPISGHRSVSWYQQTPGQGLQFLFEYFSETQRNKGNFPGRFSGRQFSNSRSEMNVSTLELGDSALYLCASSLGLGTGVHTEAFFGQGTRLTVV.

The chain joins TRBV7-2 to TRBJ2-5, with TRBD2 matching 9 bases. This CDR3 spans 17 amino acids. Trimming cost V 5 bases and J 5 bases; bases outside gene matches: 15. Germline loops: CDR1 SGHTA, CDR2 FQGNSA. CDR3 amino acids: CASSLSPQREVWETQYF. CDR3 nucleotide sequence: TGTGCCAGCAGCCTCAGTCCCCAGCGGGAGGTATGGGAGACCCAGTACTTC.

The V gene is TRBV2, the J gene TRBJ2-6; no reliable D call. Germline values: CDR1 SNHLY, CDR2 FYNNEI. Trimming removed 1 base from V and 0 bases from J, with 10 bases in between. The CDR3 covers 17 residues. CDR3 in DNA: TGTGCCAGCAGTGAAGGTGTTTTAATCTCTGGGGCCAACGTCCTGACTTTC. It is translated as CASSEGVLISGANVLTF.

The chain carries TRBV12-3 or TRBV12-4 and TRBJ2-3; D perhaps matches TRBD1 (5 bases). This CDR3 contains 12 residues. Trimming shortened V by 4 bases and J by 7 bases, and 9 bases separated the two germline ends. CDR3 nucleotide sequence: TGTGCCAGCAGTTCACAGGTTAATACGCAGTATTTT. Encoded protein: CASSSQVNTQYF.

This chain uses TRBV20-1 with TRBJ2-2, with 13 positions matching TRBD2. The CDR3 runs 17 residues. Germline CDR1 and CDR2: DFQATT and SNEGSKA (reference sequence). J lost 5 bases, V lost 0 bases, and 6 bases had no gene match. The CDR3 DNA sequence: TGCAGTGCTAGAGACCATCAGGGACTAGCGGGAACCGGGGAGCTGTTTTTT. Its translation: CSARDHQGLAGTGELFF.

The V call is TRBV18, the J call TRBJ2-2, with 13 bases aligning to TRBD2. Germline V gene data show CDR1 as KGHSH and CDR2 as LQKENI. Trimming at V came to 6 bases and at J to 3 bases, leaving 13 bases not matched to a gene. The CDR3 totals 19 residues. The chain's CDR3 is CASSLDGTSGIRDTGELFF. CDR3 in DNA: TGTGCCAGCTCTCTCGACGGGACTAGCGGGATACGAGACACCGGGGAGCTGTTTTTT.

V usage is TRBV5-4 and J usage is TRBJ2-3; tentative D call: TRBD1 (6 bases). CDR1 SGHNT and CDR2 YYREEE come from the germline V gene (reference sequence). V was pared by 10 bases and J by 4 bases, with 19 bases between. This CDR3 spans 14 amino acids. In DNA form, the CDR3 reads TGTGCCGCCCGGCCCCTGCCAGGGGCAGATACGCAGTATTTT. Translation gives CAARPLPGADTQYF. Based on the CDR3 plus reference TRBV5-4 and TRBJ2-3, the full variable domain is ETGVTQSPTHLIKTRGQQVTLRCSSQSGHNTVSWYQQALGQGPQFIFQYYREEENGRGNFPPRFSGLQFPNYSSELNVNALELDDSALYLCAARPLPGADTQYFGPGTRLTVL.

The chain links TRBV23-1 to TRBJ2-7; TRBD1 agrees at 7 bases. Being an ORF, TRBV23-1 has a function that is uncertain. The CDR3 runs to 14 residues. Losses at the gene ends were 7 bases for V and 1 base for J; bases not matched to a gene: 7. CDR3 DNA sequence: TGCGCCAGCACCTGCAGGGACAGTTCCTACGAGCAGTACTTC. As protein: CASTCRDSSYEQYF.

This clonotype was detected many times. The CDR3 region is CASSPAEQETQYF. In DNA, the CDR3 is TGCGCCAGCAGCCCGGCGGAGCAAGAGACCCAGTACTTC. V and J are TRBV5-1 and TRBJ2-5, with unresolved D. CDR1 and CDR2 from the germline V gene are SGHRS and YFSETQ. This CDR3 comprises 13 residues. The V end was cut by 4 bases, the J end by 2 bases, with 9 bases between.

This clonotype was detected many times. The J gene is TRBJ1-2, the V gene TRBV12-3 or TRBV12-4; D possibly corresponds to TRBD1 (5 bases). V was clipped by 2 bases and J by 4 bases, with 11 bases between them. The CDR3 spans 14 residues. As DNA, the CDR3 is TGTGCCAGCAGTTTATACCGGGACCGCTATGGCTACACCTTC. It encodes CASSLYRDRYGYTF.

This chain uses TRBV3-1 with TRBJ1-6, with D possibly TRBD1 on 5 matching bases. Germline-derived CDR1 and CDR2 are LGHDT and YNNKEL (reference sequence). Trimming removed 8 bases at V and 7 bases at J, with 15 bases between. The CDR3 covers 14 residues. CDR3 DNA sequence: TGTGCCAGCCAAGGGGTTTCGAAGAATTCACCCCTCCACTTT. Translation gives CASQGVSKNSPLHF.

This clonotype appeared a few times. This chain joins TRBV12-3 or TRBV12-4 and TRBJ1-1; TRBD1 aligns across 7 bases. V was pared by 6 bases and J by 4 bases, with 8 bases of the junction left unmatched. The CDR3 spans 14 residues. The DNA for the CDR3 is TGTGCCAGCAGGTCGACAGGGATCGGCACTGAAGCTTTCTTT. Protein: CASRSTGIGTEAFF.

In this sample, this clonotype turned up many times. The chain links TRBV7-3 to TRBJ2-3; D ambiguous. The CDR3 covers 14 residues. Per the germline V gene, CDR1 is SGHTA and CDR2 is FQGTGA. The germline V and J ends were trimmed by 2 bases and 2 bases, with 8 bases remaining between them. The CDR3 DNA is TGTGCCAGCAGCTTAGGCCAAGTCACAGATACGCAGTATTTT. Amino acids: CASSLGQVTDTQYF.

This chain connects TRBV3-1 to TRBJ2-1; D may be TRBD2 (5 bases). The V gene lost 1 base and the J gene lost 4 bases, with 20 bases spanning the gap. The CDR3 loop spans 18 amino acids. Germline CDR1 is LGHDT and CDR2 is YNNKEL (reference sequence). CDR3 coding DNA: TGTGCCAGCAGCCAAGGGTTGGGTAGCGACCCGAGGTACAATGAGCAGTTCTTC. Translating gives CASSQGLGSDPRYNEQFF.